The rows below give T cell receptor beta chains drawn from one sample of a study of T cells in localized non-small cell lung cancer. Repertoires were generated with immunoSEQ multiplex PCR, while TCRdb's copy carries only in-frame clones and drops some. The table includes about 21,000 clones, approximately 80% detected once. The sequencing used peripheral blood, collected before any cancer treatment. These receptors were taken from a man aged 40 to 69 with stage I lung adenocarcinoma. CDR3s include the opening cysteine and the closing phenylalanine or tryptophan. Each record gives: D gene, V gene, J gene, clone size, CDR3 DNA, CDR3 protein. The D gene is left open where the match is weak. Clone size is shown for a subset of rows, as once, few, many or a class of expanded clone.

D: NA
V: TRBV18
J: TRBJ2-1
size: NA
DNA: TGTGCCAGCTCACCTACTTCGACGGGGTCGCAGTTCTTC
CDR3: CASSPTSTGSQFF

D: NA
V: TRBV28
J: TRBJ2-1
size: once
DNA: TGTGCCAGCAGTTTACCTGGGCGGGATGAGCAGTTCTTC
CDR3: CASSLPGRDEQFF

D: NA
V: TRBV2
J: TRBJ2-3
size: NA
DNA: TGTGCCAGCAGCGCGGGACCTACCCCGGATACGCAGTATTTT
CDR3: CASSAGPTPDTQYF

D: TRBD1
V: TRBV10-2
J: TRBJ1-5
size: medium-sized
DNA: TGCGCCAGCAGCGACAGGGGGCGCGGGTATCAGCCCCAGCATTTT
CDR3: CASSDRGRGYQPQHF

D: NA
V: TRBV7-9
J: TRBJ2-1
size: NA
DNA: TGTGCCAGCAGCTTGGGCCCCCTCGATGAGCAGTTCTTC
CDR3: CASSLGPLDEQFF

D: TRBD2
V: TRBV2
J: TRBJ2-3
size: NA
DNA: TGTGCCAGCAGTGAAGTCGGGACTAGCGGCACAGATACGCAGTATTTT
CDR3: CASSEVGTSGTDTQYF

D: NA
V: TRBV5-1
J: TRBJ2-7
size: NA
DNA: TGCGCCAGCAGCTTCGGTTCAGGGGTGTCCTACGAGCAGTACTTC
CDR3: CASSFGSGVSYEQYF

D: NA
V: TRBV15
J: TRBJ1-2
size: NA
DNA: TGTGCCACCAGCAGAGATCGGGAGTACTATGGCTACACCTTC
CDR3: CATSRDREYYGYTF

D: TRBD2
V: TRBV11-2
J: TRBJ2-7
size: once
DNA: TGTGCCAGCAGCTTCGGCGGGGGGGCCTACGAGCAGTACTTC
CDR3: CASSFGGGAYEQYF

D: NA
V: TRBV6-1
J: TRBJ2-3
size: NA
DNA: TGTGCCAGCAGTGGATGGGGCCAGACAGATACGCAGTATTTT
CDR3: CASSGWGQTDTQYF

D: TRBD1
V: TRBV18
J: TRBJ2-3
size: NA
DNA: TGTGCCAGCTCAACCTCGACAGGGAAGTTGTCAGATACGCAGTATTTT
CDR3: CASSTSTGKLSDTQYF

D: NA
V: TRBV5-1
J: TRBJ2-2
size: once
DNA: TGCGCCAGCAGCTTCCGGGAGTACAGCGCCGGGGAGCTGTTTTTT
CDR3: CASSFREYSAGELFF

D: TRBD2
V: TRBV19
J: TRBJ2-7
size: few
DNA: TGTGCCAGTAGTCGGGAGGGGAAACGTAACGAGCAGTACTTC
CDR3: CASSREGKRNEQYF

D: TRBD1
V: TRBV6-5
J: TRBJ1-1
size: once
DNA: TGTGCCAGCAGTACTTCAGGGGGCGTTACTGAAGCTTTCTTT
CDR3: CASSTSGGVTEAFF

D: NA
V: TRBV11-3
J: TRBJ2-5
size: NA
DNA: TGTGCCAGCAGCGTGAGGGGCGCAGAGACCCAGTACTTC
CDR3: CASSVRGAETQYF

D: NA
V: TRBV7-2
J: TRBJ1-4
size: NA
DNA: TGTGCCAGCAGCTCCAGGGGAGTCCTTGAAGAAAAACTGTTTTTT
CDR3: CASSSRGVLEEKLFF

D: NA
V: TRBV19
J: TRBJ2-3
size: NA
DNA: TGTGCCAGTAGGGACCAGAGACGGTCCACAGATACGCAGTATTTT
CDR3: CASRDQRRSTDTQYF

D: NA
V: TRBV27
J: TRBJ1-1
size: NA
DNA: TGTGCCAGCAGCCGTGGGGGGCGCTGGGAAGCTTTCTTT
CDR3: CASSRGGRWEAFF

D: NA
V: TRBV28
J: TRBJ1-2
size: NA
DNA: TGTGCCAGCAGTCCCTCGAGGGTTGGGTTCTATGGCTACACCTTC
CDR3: CASSPSRVGFYGYTF

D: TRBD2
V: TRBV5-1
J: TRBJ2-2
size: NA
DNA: TGCGCCAGCAGCTTGGGCGCGGGAGACACCGGGGAGCTGTTTTTT
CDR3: CASSLGAGDTGELFF

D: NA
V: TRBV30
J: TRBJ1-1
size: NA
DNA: TGTGCCTGGAGTAGCTGGGGAGGAACTGAAGCTTTCTTT
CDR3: CAWSSWGGTEAFF

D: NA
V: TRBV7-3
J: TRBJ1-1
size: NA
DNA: TGTGCCAGCAGCTTCCGGGCCAACACTGAAGCTTTCTTT
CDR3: CASSFRANTEAFF

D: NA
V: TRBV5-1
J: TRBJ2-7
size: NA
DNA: TGCGCCAGCAGCTTAACAGGTACCTACGAGCAGTACTTC
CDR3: CASSLTGTYEQYF

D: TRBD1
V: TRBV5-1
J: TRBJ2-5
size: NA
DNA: TGCGCCAGCAGCAAAGACAGGGAAGAGACCCAGTACTTC
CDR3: CASSKDREETQYF

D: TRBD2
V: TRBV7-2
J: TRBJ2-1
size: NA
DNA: TGTGCCAGCAGCTTAGTGGGCAGGACGGGGGGTGAGCAGTTCTTC
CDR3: CASSLVGRTGGEQFF

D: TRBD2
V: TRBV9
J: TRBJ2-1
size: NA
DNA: TGTGCCAGCAGCGTAGTGTCGGCTAGCGGGGGGAGGAATGAGCAGTTCTTC
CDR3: CASSVVSASGGRNEQFF

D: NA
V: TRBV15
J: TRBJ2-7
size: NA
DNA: TGTGCCACCAGCAGAGATCGGTGGCGAAACGAGCAGTACTTC
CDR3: CATSRDRWRNEQYF

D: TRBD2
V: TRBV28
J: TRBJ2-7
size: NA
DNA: TGTGCCAGCAGATCCTCTAAAGCGGGGGGCCACGAGCAGTACTTC
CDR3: CASRSSKAGGHEQYF

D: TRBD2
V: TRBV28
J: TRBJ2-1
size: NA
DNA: TGTGCCAGCACTCTTTTAGCGGGAGGTACCCACAATGAGCAGTTCTTC
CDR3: CASTLLAGGTHNEQFF

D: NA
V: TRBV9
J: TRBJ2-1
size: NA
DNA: TGTGCCAGCAGCGAGGCGTTCGATGAGCAGTTCTTC
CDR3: CASSEAFDEQFF

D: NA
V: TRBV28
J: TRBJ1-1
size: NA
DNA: TGTGCCAGCAGTCCAAAGACATCACATGAAGCTTTCTTT
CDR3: CASSPKTSHEAFF

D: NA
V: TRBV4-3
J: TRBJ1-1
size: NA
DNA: TGCGCCAGCAGCCGAGGACAATCGAACACTGAAGCTTTCTTT
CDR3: CASSRGQSNTEAFF

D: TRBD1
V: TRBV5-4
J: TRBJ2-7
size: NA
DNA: TGTGCCAGCAGCTGGACAGGGGGCGTCGAGCAGTACTTC
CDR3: CASSWTGGVEQYF

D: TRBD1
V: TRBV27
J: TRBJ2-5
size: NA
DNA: TGTGCCAGCAGCTATACAGGGGCCGAAGAGACCCAGTACTTC
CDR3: CASSYTGAEETQYF

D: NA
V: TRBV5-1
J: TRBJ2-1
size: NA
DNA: TGCGCCAGCGGGGAAGCGAACAATGAGCAGTTCTTC
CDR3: CASGEANNEQFF

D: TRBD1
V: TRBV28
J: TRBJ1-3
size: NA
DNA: TGTGCCAGCAGCACAGGGGACGATGGAAACACCATATATTTT
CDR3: CASSTGDDGNTIYF

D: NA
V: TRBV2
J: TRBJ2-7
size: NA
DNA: TGTGCCAGCACTGACAGCTACGAGCAGTACTTC
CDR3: CASTDSYEQYF

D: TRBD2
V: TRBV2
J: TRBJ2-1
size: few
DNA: TGTGCCACCCCGCGGGGGGGACAAATCAATGAGCAGTTCTTC
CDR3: CATPRGGQINEQFF

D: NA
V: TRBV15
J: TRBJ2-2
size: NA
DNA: TGTGCCACCAGCAGAGACAGCACCGGGGAGCTGTTTTTT
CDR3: CATSRDSTGELFF

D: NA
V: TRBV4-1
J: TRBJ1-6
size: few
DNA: TGCGCCAGCACCCACCAACTAGGCTGGGGCCCGGATTCACCCCTCCACTTT
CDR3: CASTHQLGWGPDSPLHF

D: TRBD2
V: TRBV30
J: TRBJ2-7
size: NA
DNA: TGTGCCTGGAGTTCCCAAAGCGGGGTTGAGACCGAGCAGTACTTC
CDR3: CAWSSQSGVETEQYF

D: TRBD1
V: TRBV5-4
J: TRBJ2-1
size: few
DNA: TGTGCCAGCATGTCAGGGGGTGGAGGCAATGAGCAGTTCTTC
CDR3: CASMSGGGGNEQFF

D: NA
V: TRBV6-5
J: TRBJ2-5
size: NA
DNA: TGTGCCAGCAGTTCCAGGACCGGGGAGACCCAGTACTTC
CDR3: CASSSRTGETQYF

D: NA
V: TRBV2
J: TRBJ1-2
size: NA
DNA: TGTGCCAGCACCCAAAACGCAGGGGCCAACTATGGCTACACCTTC
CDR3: CASTQNAGANYGYTF

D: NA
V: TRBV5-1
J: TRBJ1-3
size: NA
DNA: TGCGCCAGCAGCTTGGATGCCTCTGGAAACACCATATATTTT
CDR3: CASSLDASGNTIYF

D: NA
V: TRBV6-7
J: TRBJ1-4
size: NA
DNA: TGTGCCAGCAGTTATTGCGCGTATGAAAAACTGTTTTTT
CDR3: CASSYCAYEKLFF

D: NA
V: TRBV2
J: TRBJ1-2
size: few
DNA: TGTGCCAGCAGTGTGAGAGATATTGGCTACACCTTC
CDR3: CASSVRDIGYTF

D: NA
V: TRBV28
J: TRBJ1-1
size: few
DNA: TGTGCCAGCAGTTTCGTGAACACTGAAGCTTTCTTT
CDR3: CASSFVNTEAFF

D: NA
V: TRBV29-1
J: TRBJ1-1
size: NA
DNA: TGCAGCGTTGAAGAGTCCGGGGGGACTGAAGCTTTCTTT
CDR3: CSVEESGGTEAFF

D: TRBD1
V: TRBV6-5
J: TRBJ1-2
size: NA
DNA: TGTGCCAGCAGTTACTCAGAGGGGGCGAACTATGGCTACACCTTC
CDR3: CASSYSEGANYGYTF

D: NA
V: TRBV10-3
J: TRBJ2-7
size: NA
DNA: TGTGCCATCAGTGCCAGGACGGTTGCAGGTGAGCAGTACTTC
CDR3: CAISARTVAGEQYF

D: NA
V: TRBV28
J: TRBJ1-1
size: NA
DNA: TGTGCCAGCAGTTTAGGGTTTGACGGAATGAACACTGAAGCTTTCTTT
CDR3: CASSLGFDGMNTEAFF

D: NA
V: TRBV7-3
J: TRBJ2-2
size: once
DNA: TGTGCCAGCACCCTAGACGCAGGGGCGAACACCGGGGAGCTGTTTTTT
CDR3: CASTLDAGANTGELFF

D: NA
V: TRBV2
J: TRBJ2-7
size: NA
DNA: TGTGCCAGCAAGACAGGATCATTCTACGAGCAGTACTTC
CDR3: CASKTGSFYEQYF

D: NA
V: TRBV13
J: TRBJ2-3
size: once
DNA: TGTGCCAGCAGCTTAGCGACAGAACAGGCCAGCACAGATACGCAGTATTTT
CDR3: CASSLATEQASTDTQYF

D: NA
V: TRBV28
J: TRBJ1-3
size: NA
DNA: TGTGCCAGCAGTTTAACACAGATCACTGGAAACACCATATATTTT
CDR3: CASSLTQITGNTIYF